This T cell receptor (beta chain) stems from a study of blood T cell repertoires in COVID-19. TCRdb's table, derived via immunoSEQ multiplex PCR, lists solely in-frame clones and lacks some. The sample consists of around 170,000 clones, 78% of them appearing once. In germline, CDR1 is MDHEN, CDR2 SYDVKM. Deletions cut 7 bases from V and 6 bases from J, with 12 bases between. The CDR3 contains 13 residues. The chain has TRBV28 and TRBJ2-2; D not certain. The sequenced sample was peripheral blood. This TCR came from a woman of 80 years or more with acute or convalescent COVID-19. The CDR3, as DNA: TGTGCCAGCACGGGTTATGTCCCCGGGGAGCTGTTTTTT. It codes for CASTGYVPGELFF.